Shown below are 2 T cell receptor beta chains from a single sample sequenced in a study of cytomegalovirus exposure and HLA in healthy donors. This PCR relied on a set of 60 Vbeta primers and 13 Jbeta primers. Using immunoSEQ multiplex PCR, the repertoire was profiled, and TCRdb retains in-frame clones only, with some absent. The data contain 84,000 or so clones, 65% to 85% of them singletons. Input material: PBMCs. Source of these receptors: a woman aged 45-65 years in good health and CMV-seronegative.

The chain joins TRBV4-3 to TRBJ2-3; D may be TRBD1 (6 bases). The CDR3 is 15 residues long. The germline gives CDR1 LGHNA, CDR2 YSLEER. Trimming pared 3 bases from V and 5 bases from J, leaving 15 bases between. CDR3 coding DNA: TGCGCCAGCAGCCACCAGGGGTTCGCGGTAGATACGCAGTATTTT. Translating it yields CASSHQGFAVDTQYF.

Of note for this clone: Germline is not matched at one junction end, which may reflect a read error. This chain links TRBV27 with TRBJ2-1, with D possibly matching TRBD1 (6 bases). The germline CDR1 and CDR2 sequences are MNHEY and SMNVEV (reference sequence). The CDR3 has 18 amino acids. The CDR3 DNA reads TGTGCCAGCAGTTCGGGAAAGGACAGCCTGAGCTCCTACAATGAGCGGTTCTTC. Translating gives CASSSGKDSLSSYNERFF.